These T cell receptor beta chains were read from a single sample in a study of blood T cell repertoires in COVID-19. TCRdb's table, derived via immunoSEQ multiplex PCR, lists solely in-frame clones and lacks some. The data show fewer than 250,000 clones, around 90% seen once. Material: PBMCs or T cells enriched from blood (not recorded which). These receptors originate from a woman younger than 45 with acute COVID-19. The CDR3 runs from the conserved cysteine through the conserved F or W. Each record gives: J gene, clone size, V gene, D gene, CDR3 protein, CDR3 DNA. The D gene is left open where the match is weak. Some rows have no size entry. The others give once, few or many, or a class for an expanded clone.

TRBJ2-7,-,TRBV6-5,TRBD1,CASSYGQGALIYEQYF,TGTGCCAGCAGTTATGGGCAGGGGGCTTTAATTTACGAGCAGTACTTC
TRBJ1-5,-,TRBV7-9,TRBD1,CASSSDRVSNQPQHF,TGTGCCAGCAGCAGCGACAGGGTTAGCAATCAGCCCCAGCATTTT
TRBJ1-5,-,TRBV19,-,CASSQTNQPQHF,TGTGCCAGTAGTCAAACTAATCAGCCCCAGCATTTT
TRBJ1-2,few,TRBV2,-,CASSLSASDGYTF,TGTGCCAGCAGTTTATCGGCCAGCGATGGCTACACCTTC
TRBJ1-2,-,TRBV29-1,-,CSVRGLIGQKHIYGYTF,TGCAGCGTTCGGGGCTTAATCGGACAGAAACATATCTATGGCTACACCTTC
TRBJ2-1,-,TRBV19,-,CASGGPYEQFF,TGTGCCAGCGGGGGGCCCTATGAGCAGTTCTTC
TRBJ2-3,-,TRBV11-2,TRBD2,CASSNRRTSGGGTDTQYF,TGTGCCAGCAGCAACCGACGGACTAGCGGGGGGGGCACAGATACGCAGTATTTT
TRBJ1-1,few,TRBV10-1,TRBD1,CASSPGQRNTEAFF,TGCGCCAGCAGCCCGGGACAGAGGAACACTGAAGCTTTCTTT
TRBJ2-7,-,TRBV18,-,CASSPGTAGYEQYF,TGTGCCAGCTCACCAGGGACAGCGGGCTACGAGCAGTACTTC
TRBJ1-2,-,TRBV6-5,-,CASSYQLEAYGYTF,TGTGCCAGCAGTTACCAGTTAGAGGCCTATGGCTACACCTTC
TRBJ1-4,-,TRBV25-1,TRBD1,CASSRGTNEKLFF,TGTGCCAGCAGCAGGGGGACTAATGAAAAACTGTTTTTT
TRBJ1-2,few,TRBV19,TRBD1,CASSIMGGQGSNYGYTF,TGTGCCAGTAGTATAATGGGAGGACAGGGGTCGAACTATGGCTACACCTTC
TRBJ1-6,-,TRBV13,TRBD1,CASSSDRGLRNSPLHF,TGTGCCAGCAGCTCGGACAGGGGGCTGCGTAATTCACCCCTCCACTTT
TRBJ2-1,-,TRBV7-2,-,CASSLTRGPGEQFF,TGTGCCAGCAGCCTGACTAGGGGCCCCGGGGAGCAGTTCTTC
TRBJ2-7,-,TRBV5-1,-,CASSGQGPYEQYF,TGCGCCAGCAGCGGGCAGGGGCCCTACGAGCAGTACTTC
TRBJ2-6,-,TRBV5-1,TRBD1,CASSLGQSPRANVLTF,TGCGCCAGCAGCCTGGGACAGTCCCCCCGGGCCAACGTCCTGACTTTC
TRBJ1-1,few,TRBV28,TRBD1,CASSSNGGGWGDTEAFF,TGTGCCAGCAGCTCAAATGGAGGGGGCTGGGGGGACACTGAAGCTTTCTTT
TRBJ2-5,-,TRBV12-5,TRBD1,CASGRDRGETQYF,TGTGCTAGTGGCCGGGACAGGGGAGAGACCCAGTACTTC
TRBJ2-7,-,TRBV18,-,CASSPEGLARSSEQYF,TGTGCCAGCTCACCAGAGGGCCTAGCGAGATCTAGCGAGCAGTACTTC
TRBJ2-1,-,TRBV5-1,-,CASSPFGGSGSNEQFF,TGCGCCAGCAGCCCGTTCGGGGGTAGCGGTAGCAATGAGCAGTTCTTC
TRBJ1-1,-,TRBV10-1,TRBD1,CASSEYQGAGEAFF,TGCGCCAGCAGTGAATACCAGGGGGCGGGTGAAGCTTTCTTT
TRBJ1-5,-,TRBV4-1,-,CASSQGVGEQPQHF,TGCGCCAGCAGCCAAGGGGTGGGAGAACAGCCCCAGCATTTT